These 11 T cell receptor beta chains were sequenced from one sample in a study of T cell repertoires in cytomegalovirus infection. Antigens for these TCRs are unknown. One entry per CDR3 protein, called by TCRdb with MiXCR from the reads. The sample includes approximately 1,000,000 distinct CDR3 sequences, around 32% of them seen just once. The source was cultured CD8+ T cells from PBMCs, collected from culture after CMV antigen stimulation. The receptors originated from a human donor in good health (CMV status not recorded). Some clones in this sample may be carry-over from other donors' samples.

CDR3 sequence (DNA): TGTGCCAGCAGTCCCCCCGCCTTGCCCTACGAGCAGTACGTC. Translating gives CASSPPALPYEQYV. This chain joins TRBV28 and TRBJ2-7; no clear D. The CDR3 totals 14 residues. V lost 5 bases and J lost 2, with 13 bases in between. The germline V gene encodes CDR1 MDHEN and CDR2 SYDVKM.

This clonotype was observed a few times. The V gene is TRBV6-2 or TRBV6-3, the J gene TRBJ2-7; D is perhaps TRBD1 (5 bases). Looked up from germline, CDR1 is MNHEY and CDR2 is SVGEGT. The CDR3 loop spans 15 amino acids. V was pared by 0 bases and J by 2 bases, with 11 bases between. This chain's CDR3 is CASSYSQGKTYEQYV. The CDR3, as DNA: TGTGCCAGCAGTTACTCGCAGGGAAAGACCTACGAGCAGTACGTC.

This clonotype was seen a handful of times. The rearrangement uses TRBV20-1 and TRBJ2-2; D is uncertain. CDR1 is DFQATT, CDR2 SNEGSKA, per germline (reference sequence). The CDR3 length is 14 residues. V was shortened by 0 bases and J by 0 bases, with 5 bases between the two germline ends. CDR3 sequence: CSARDWSNTGELFF. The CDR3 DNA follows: TGCAGTGCTAGAGATTGGTCGAACACCGGGGAGCTGTTTTTT.

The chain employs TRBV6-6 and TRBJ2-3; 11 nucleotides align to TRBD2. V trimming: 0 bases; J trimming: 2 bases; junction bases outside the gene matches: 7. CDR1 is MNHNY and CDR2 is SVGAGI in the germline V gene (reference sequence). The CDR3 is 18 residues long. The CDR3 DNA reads TGTGCCAGCAGTTACTCGGGGACTAGCGGAGCACTCACAGATACGCAGTATTTT. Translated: CASSYSGTSGALTDTQYF.

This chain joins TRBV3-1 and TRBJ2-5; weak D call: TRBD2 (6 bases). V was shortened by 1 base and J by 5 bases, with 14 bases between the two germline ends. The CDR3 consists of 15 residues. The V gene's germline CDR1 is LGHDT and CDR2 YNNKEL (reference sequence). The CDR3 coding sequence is TGTGCCAGCAGCCAAGTAACACGCGGGGTGGAGACCCAGTACTTC. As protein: CASSQVTRGVETQYF.

CDR3 sequence (DNA): TGTGCCAGCAGCCCTCTTCTGGGACGGGAATACAATGAGCAGTTCTTC. This codes for CASSPLLGREYNEQFF. The chain employs TRBV7-6 and TRBJ2-1; D may be TRBD1 or TRBD2 (5 bases each). With 5 bases removed from V and 4 bases from J, the gap between germline ends came to 18 bases. The CDR3 has 16 amino acids. Germline loops: CDR1 SGHVS, CDR2 FNYEAQ.

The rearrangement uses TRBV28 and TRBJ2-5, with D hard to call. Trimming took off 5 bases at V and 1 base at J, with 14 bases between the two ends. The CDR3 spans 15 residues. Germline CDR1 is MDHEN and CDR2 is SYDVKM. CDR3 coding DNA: TGTGCCAGCAGTACCCCAGTGACCGGCCAAGAGACCCAGTACTTC. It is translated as CASSTPVTGQETQYF.

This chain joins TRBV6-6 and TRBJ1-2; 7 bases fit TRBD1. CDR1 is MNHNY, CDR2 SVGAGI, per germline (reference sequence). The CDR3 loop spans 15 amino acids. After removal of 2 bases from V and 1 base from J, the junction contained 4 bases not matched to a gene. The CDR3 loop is CASSYGTENNYGYTF. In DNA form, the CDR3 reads TGTGCCAGCAGTTACGGGACAGAAAATAACTATGGCTACACCTTC.

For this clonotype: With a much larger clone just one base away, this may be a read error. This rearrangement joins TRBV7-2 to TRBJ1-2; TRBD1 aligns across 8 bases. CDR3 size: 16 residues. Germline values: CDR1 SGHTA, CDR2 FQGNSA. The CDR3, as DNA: TGTGCCAGCAGCTTAGAAGCAGGGGGCGCCAGCTATGGCCACACCTTC. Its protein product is CASSLEAGGASYGHTF.

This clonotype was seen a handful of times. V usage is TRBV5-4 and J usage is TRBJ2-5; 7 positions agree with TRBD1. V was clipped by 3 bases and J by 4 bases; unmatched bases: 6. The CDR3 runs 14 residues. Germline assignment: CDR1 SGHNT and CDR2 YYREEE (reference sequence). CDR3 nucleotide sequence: TGTGCCAGCAGCTGGGGGACAGCCGCAGAGACCCAGTACTTC. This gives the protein CASSWGTAAETQYF.

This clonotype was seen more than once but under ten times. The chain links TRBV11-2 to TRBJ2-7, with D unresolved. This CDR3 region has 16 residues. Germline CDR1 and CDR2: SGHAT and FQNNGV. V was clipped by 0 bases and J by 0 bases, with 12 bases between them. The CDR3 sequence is CASSLDQGRHSYEQYV. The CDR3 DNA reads TGTGCCAGCAGCTTAGATCAAGGCCGACACTCCTACGAGCAGTACGTC.